This TCR beta chain was found in a study of shared clonotypes between healthy human individuals. Study-level points and caveats: The study drew on few donors, limiting represented genetic and exposure-history diversity. Sampling covered blood only; tissue repertoires likely differ.

Generated by immunoSEQ multiplex PCR, the TCRdb table keeps only in-frame clones and is missing some. The sample yields 1,400,000 or so clones, approximately 98.5% seen once. Germline CDR1 is ENHRY and CDR2 is SYGVKD. Trimming cost V 5 bases and J 2 bases, with 5 bases left between them. The CDR3 runs to 12 residues. In this sample, this clone turned up once. The antigen is undetermined. CD45RA-negative memory and CD45RA+ naive subsets were split from the CD4+ cells. The clonotype originates from a man aged 30 to 39 in good health. Material for sequencing was naive CD4+ T cells sorted from blood. Subset reported: CD45RA+ positively selected. The gene calls are TRBV10-3 and TRBJ2-3; D is unclear. The CDR3 region is CAISTYTDTQYF. The CDR3 DNA reads TGTGCCATCAGTACATACACAGATACGCAGTATTTT.